The clone carrying this T cell receptor beta chain has only one observation. Its antigen is currently unknown. This sample was included in a study of CD8+ T cells in alopecia areata. Study overall: A regimen of oral tofacitinib, 5 to 10 mg twice daily, was given to treated patients.

TCR sequencing used cDNA made by reverse transcription of extracted RNA. TCRdb's table, derived via immunoSEQ multiplex PCR, lists solely in-frame clones and lacks some. This sample has approximately 170,000 clones, with around three fifths found just once. CDR1 SGHRS and CDR2 YFSETQ come from the germline V gene. The CDR3 sequence is 22 residues long. Deletions cut 2 bases from V and 4 bases from J, with 34 bases between. Treatment defined: oral pan-JAK inhibitor, 5-10 mg twice daily. Overall study findings and caveats: Tofacitinib did not eliminate many expanded lesional clones from scalp or blood. Scalp sample sequencing also detects resident alphabeta T cells of normal skin.

The V and J genes are TRBV5-1 and TRBJ1-5; D not certain. The TCR comes from a human donor with alopecia areata. The sample in question was CD4+ T cells sorted from blood, obtained at week 24, from a patient treated with tofacitinib. The CDR3 coding sequence is TGCGCCAGCAGCTTAACGCGGGAGCCAGGCCAGCACACCAACTACTTAAATCAGCCCCAGCATTTT. This translates into CASSLTREPGQHTNYLNQPQHF.